A selection of T cell receptor beta chains follows, all from one sample in a study of T cell responses to AZD1222 COVID-19 vaccine. TCRdb's table, derived via immunoSEQ multiplex PCR, lists solely in-frame clones and lacks some. The repertoire holds 120,000 or so clones, around 87% seen once, with roughly 10% in the top ten. The sequencing here drew on peripheral blood, taken on day 0 of AZD1222 vaccination. These receptor sequences come from an adult in good health. Each CDR3 is given with its conserved first and last residue. A D gene is named only where the DNA matches it firmly. Clone size is shown for a subset of rows, as once, few, many or a class of expanded clone.

CDR3nt: TGTGCCATCAGTGATGGTGCCTATGGCTACACCTTC; CDR3aa: CAISDGAYGYTF; j_gene: TRBJ1-2; v_gene: TRBV10-3; abundance: NA; d_gene: NA
CDR3nt: TGTGCCGCGGGAGGAGGGGAGCAGTACTTC; CDR3aa: CAAGGGEQYF; j_gene: TRBJ2-7; v_gene: TRBV27; abundance: once; d_gene: TRBD2
CDR3nt: TGCGCCAGCAGCTTGATGGGAGAGGATCAGCCCCAGCATTTT; CDR3aa: CASSLMGEDQPQHF; j_gene: TRBJ1-5; v_gene: TRBV5-1; abundance: few; d_gene: NA
CDR3nt: TGTGCCAGCAGCTTGGCAATTGGACACGGGGAGCTGTTTTTT; CDR3aa: CASSLAIGHGELFF; j_gene: TRBJ2-2; v_gene: TRBV5-4; abundance: once; d_gene: NA
CDR3nt: TGTGCCAGTAGTAGAAGCACAGGGACCTACGAGCAGTACTTC; CDR3aa: CASSRSTGTYEQYF; j_gene: TRBJ2-7; v_gene: TRBV19; abundance: NA; d_gene: NA
CDR3nt: TGCGCCAGCAGATACTCGCGGGGCGTGAACACTGAAGCTTTCTTT; CDR3aa: CASRYSRGVNTEAFF; j_gene: TRBJ1-1; v_gene: TRBV10-2; abundance: NA; d_gene: NA
CDR3nt: TGTGCCAGCAGTTTAGTTCCGAAAGGGACTGAAGCTTTCTTT; CDR3aa: CASSLVPKGTEAFF; j_gene: TRBJ1-1; v_gene: TRBV28; abundance: NA; d_gene: NA
CDR3nt: TGTGCCAGCAGTTTTACCCTACAGGGGCAGGGGTCTGGCTACACCTTC; CDR3aa: CASSFTLQGQGSGYTF; j_gene: TRBJ1-2; v_gene: TRBV27; abundance: once; d_gene: TRBD1
CDR3nt: TGCGCCAGGGATAGTCAGCCCCAGCATTTT; CDR3aa: CARDSQPQHF; j_gene: TRBJ1-5; v_gene: TRBV10-2; abundance: NA; d_gene: NA
CDR3nt: TGCGCCAGCAGTTCTGGACAGGGTTACTACGAGCAGTACTTC; CDR3aa: CASSSGQGYYEQYF; j_gene: TRBJ2-7; v_gene: TRBV4-1; abundance: NA; d_gene: TRBD1
CDR3nt: TGTGCCAGCAGCCGAGAAGGGTTCAGCTCCTACAATGAGCAGTTCTTC; CDR3aa: CASSREGFSSYNEQFF; j_gene: TRBJ2-1; v_gene: TRBV7-3; abundance: NA; d_gene: NA
CDR3nt: TGTGCCAGCAGCTTAGAAGGTTCAGATACGCAGTATTTT; CDR3aa: CASSLEGSDTQYF; j_gene: TRBJ2-3; v_gene: TRBV11-2; abundance: NA; d_gene: NA
CDR3nt: TGTGCCAGCAGTGACATGGCTGAAGCTTTCTTT; CDR3aa: CASSDMAEAFF; j_gene: TRBJ1-1; v_gene: TRBV2; abundance: few; d_gene: NA
CDR3nt: TGTGCCAGCAGTCCCGGGACAGGGCGAGCTTCGAACACCGGGGAGCTGTTTTTT; CDR3aa: CASSPGTGRASNTGELFF; j_gene: TRBJ2-2; v_gene: TRBV5-4; abundance: NA; d_gene: TRBD1
CDR3nt: TGCGCCAGCAGCCAAACAGGGTCGACTGAAGCTTTCTTT; CDR3aa: CASSQTGSTEAFF; j_gene: TRBJ1-1; v_gene: TRBV5-1; abundance: NA; d_gene: NA
CDR3nt: TGCGCCAGCAGCCCCGGGGACTTGGGCGAAAAACTGTTTTTT; CDR3aa: CASSPGDLGEKLFF; j_gene: TRBJ1-4; v_gene: TRBV4-1; abundance: NA; d_gene: NA
CDR3nt: TGCAGTGCTAGTCGGACTAGCGGGAGTTTTTCCTACGAGCAGTACTTC; CDR3aa: CSASRTSGSFSYEQYF; j_gene: TRBJ2-7; v_gene: TRBV20-1; abundance: NA; d_gene: TRBD2
CDR3nt: TGTGCCAGCAGTTTATCGGACTCTACCTACGAGCAGTACTTC; CDR3aa: CASSLSDSTYEQYF; j_gene: TRBJ2-7; v_gene: TRBV28; abundance: NA; d_gene: NA
CDR3nt: TGTGCCAGCTCGTCTCTCGCCACAGCGCTGGCGAAGGTAACCTACGAGCAGTACTTC; CDR3aa: CASSSLATALAKVTYEQYF; j_gene: TRBJ2-7; v_gene: TRBV18; abundance: NA; d_gene: NA
CDR3nt: TGTGCCAGCAGTTTAAGTGCACAGGGCGGGGGCTACACCTTC; CDR3aa: CASSLSAQGGGYTF; j_gene: TRBJ1-2; v_gene: TRBV28; abundance: NA; d_gene: NA
CDR3nt: TGTGCCAGCAGTTACTCGGCACCTTCTAACTATGGCTACACCTTC; CDR3aa: CASSYSAPSNYGYTF; j_gene: TRBJ1-2; v_gene: TRBV6-2/TRBV6-3; abundance: NA; d_gene: NA
CDR3nt: TGTGCCATCATGACAGGGGCTCCCAAGATCGAGCAGTACTTC; CDR3aa: CAIMTGAPKIEQYF; j_gene: TRBJ2-7; v_gene: TRBV28; abundance: NA; d_gene: TRBD1
CDR3nt: TGTGCCAGCAGTTTATACAGGGGTGAGGTCGATGAGCAGTTCTTC; CDR3aa: CASSLYRGEVDEQFF; j_gene: TRBJ2-1; v_gene: TRBV6-6; abundance: NA; d_gene: TRBD1
CDR3nt: TGTGCCAGCAGCTTGAATCGACAGGGGCAGTATTTT; CDR3aa: CASSLNRQGQYF; j_gene: TRBJ2-3; v_gene: TRBV11-1; abundance: NA; d_gene: TRBD1
CDR3nt: TGTGCCATCAGAGAACTAGCGGCAAGCACAGATACGCAGTATTTT; CDR3aa: CAIRELAASTDTQYF; j_gene: TRBJ2-3; v_gene: TRBV10-3; abundance: NA; d_gene: TRBD2
CDR3nt: TGTGCCAGCAGCGCTGCTGTCCCGGGACGGGACGAGCAGTACTTC; CDR3aa: CASSAAVPGRDEQYF; j_gene: TRBJ2-7; v_gene: TRBV9; abundance: NA; d_gene: NA
CDR3nt: TGTGCCAGCTCACTTACTAGGGAGGGCTACTACGAGCAGTACTTC; CDR3aa: CASSLTREGYYEQYF; j_gene: TRBJ2-7; v_gene: TRBV18; abundance: NA; d_gene: TRBD2